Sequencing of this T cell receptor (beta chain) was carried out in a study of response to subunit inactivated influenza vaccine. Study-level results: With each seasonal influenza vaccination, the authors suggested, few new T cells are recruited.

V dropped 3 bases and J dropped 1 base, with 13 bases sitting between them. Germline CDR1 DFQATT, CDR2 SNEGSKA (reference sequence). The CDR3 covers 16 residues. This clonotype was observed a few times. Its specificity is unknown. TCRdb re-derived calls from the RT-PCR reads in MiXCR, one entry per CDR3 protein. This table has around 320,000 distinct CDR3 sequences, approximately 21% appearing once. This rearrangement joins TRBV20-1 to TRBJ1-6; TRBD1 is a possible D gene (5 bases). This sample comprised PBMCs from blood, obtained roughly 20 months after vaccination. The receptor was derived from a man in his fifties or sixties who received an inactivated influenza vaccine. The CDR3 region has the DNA TGCAGTGCTAGGGGGGTGGGGGGTTCCTATAATTCACCCCTCCACTTT. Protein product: CSARGVGGSYNSPLHF.